A single sample is the source of the 15 T cell receptor beta chains below, sequenced in a study of cytomegalovirus exposure and HLA in healthy donors (dated by TCRdb to 2016 to 2017). Library creation used the immunoSEQ multiplex PCR assay. For the multiplex PCR, a mixture combining 60 forward primers for TCR Vbeta segments and 13 reverse primers for TCR Jbeta segments was used. TCRdb provides this immuneACCESS table in a form limited to in-frame rearrangements. Some clones are lacking; in checked studies, under half of them reflect an unresolved V gene, and why the rest are absent is not known. The sample has hundreds of thousands of clones on record, almost 80% of them singletons. Approximately 2% of the sample is taken by the ten largest. The sequenced sample was PBMCs. The origin of the receptors is a male donor in good health and CMV-seronegative.

This chain links TRBV4-1 with TRBJ2-3; 9 nucleotides agree with TRBD1. CDR3 size: 16 residues. In germline, CDR1 is MGHRA, CDR2 YSYEKL. The V segment lost 3 bases and the J segment 3 bases; nucleotides outside the gene matches: 7. CDR3 sequence: CASSQQGTGWTDTQYF. The CDR3 bases are TGCGCCAGCAGCCAGCAAGGGACAGGGTGGACAGATACGCAGTATTTT.

The chain uses TRBV10-3 and TRBJ2-1; TRBD2 matches at 14 bases. The CDR3 has 13 residues. After removal of 2 bases from V and 13 bases from J, the junction contained 1 base not matched to a gene. The V gene's germline CDR1 is ENHRY and CDR2 SYGVKD. The CDR3 is CAISEGLAGGQFF. CDR3 nucleotides: TGTGCCATCAGTGAGGGACTAGCGGGGGGACAGTTCTTC.

The genes are TRBV5-1 and TRBJ2-7; a possible D gene is TRBD1 (6 bases). The CDR3 is 11 residues long. Germline lookup yields CDR1 SGHRS and CDR2 YFSETQ. Trimming stripped 4 bases from V and 5 bases from J, with 7 bases between. The CDR3 here is CASSQGNEQYF. In nucleotides, the CDR3 is TGCGCCAGCAGCCAGGGGAACGAGCAGTACTTC. The complete variable domain, with remaining parts taken from reference TRBV5-1 and TRBJ2-7, reads KAGVTQTPRYLIKTRGQQVTLSCSPISGHRSVSWYQQTPGQGLQFLFEYFSETQRNKGNFPGRFSGRQFSNSRSEMNVSTLELGDSALYLCASSQGNEQYFGPGTRLTVT.

In this sample, this clone turned up a few times. The V and J genes are TRBV4-1 and TRBJ2-4; possible D gene TRBD2, 6 bases. Germline V gives CDR1 MGHRA, CDR2 YSYEKL. CDR3 length: 11 amino acids. The germline V and J ends were trimmed by 6 bases and 9 bases, with 9 bases remaining between them. Written as DNA, the CDR3 is TGCGCCAGCAGGGGCGGGGTCATTCAGTACTTC. This gives the protein CASRGGVIQYF.

This chain joins TRBV28 and TRBJ2-7, with D perhaps matching TRBD1 (6 bases). The CDR3 is made up of 13 amino acids. V lost 6 bases and J lost 5, with 14 bases in between. Looked up from germline, CDR1 is MDHEN and CDR2 is SYDVKM. The chain's CDR3 is CASSTTGRDEQYF. In DNA, the CDR3 is TGTGCCAGCAGCACGACAGGTCGGGACGAGCAGTACTTC.

The chain links TRBV5-1 to TRBJ2-7; TRBD1 might be the D (5 bases). The CDR3 extends over 15 amino acids. Germline V gene lookup returns CDR1 SGHRS and CDR2 YFSETQ. The germline V and J ends were trimmed by 6 bases and 5 bases, with 21 bases remaining between them. CDR3 in DNA: TGCGCCAGCACCTTTGAATCGTCCAGGGTAAACGAGCAGTACTTC. Translated: CASTFESSRVNEQYF.

This clone showed up just a few times. The chain joins TRBV7-6 to TRBJ2-1; D is perhaps TRBD2 (7 bases). The CDR3 contains 16 residues. The V and J ends lost 1 base and 6 bases respectively, with 16 bases between them. In germline, CDR1 is SGHVS, CDR2 FNYEAQ. CDR3 DNA sequence: TGTGCCAGCAGCTTAGTCCCGGGGGGCCTTGGCAATGAGCAGTTCTTC. It yields the protein CASSLVPGGLGNEQFF.

V gene TRBV7-3 combines with J gene TRBJ1-1; D ambiguous. Germline loops: CDR1 SGHTA, CDR2 FQGTGA. This CDR3 is 13 amino acids long. The V end lost 5 bases, the J end lost 1 base, and 8 bases lay between the germline ends. CDR3 in amino acids: CASSPGRNTEAFF. The CDR3 DNA follows: TGTGCCAGCAGCCCTGGCCGGAACACTGAAGCTTTCTTT. The entire variable domain, with the rest obtained from reference TRBV7-3 and TRBJ1-1, is as follows: GAGVSQTPSNKVTEKGKYVELRCDPISGHTALYWYRQSLGQGPEFLIYFQGTGAADDSGLPNDRFFAVRPEGSVSTLKIQRTERGDSAVYLCASSPGRNTEAFFGQGTRLTVV.

The gene calls are TRBV19 and TRBJ1-5; 8 bases are shared with TRBD1. The V segment lost 9 bases and the J segment 0 bases; nucleotides outside the gene matches: 7. CDR1 is LNHDA, CDR2 SQIVND, per germline (reference sequence). The CDR3 contains 15 residues. CDR3 nucleotides: TGTGCCAGCGGACAGGGCGCTTATAGCAATCAGCCCCAGCATTTT. Protein: CASGQGAYSNQPQHF.

This clone was observed once. This chain connects TRBV4-3 to TRBJ1-3; TRBD1 is a possible D gene (6 bases). CDR3 size: 17 residues. Looked up from germline, CDR1 is LGHNA and CDR2 is YSLEER. The V and J ends lost 1 base and 1 base respectively, with 14 bases between them. The CDR3 region has the DNA TGCGCCAGCAGCCAAGGGCAGGGGCTCGCTTCTGGAAACACCATATATTTT. This translates into CASSQGQGLASGNTIYF.

This chain connects TRBV7-9 to TRBJ2-6, with 7 bases matching TRBD1. Germline CDR1 reads SEHNR; CDR2 reads FQNEAQ (reference sequence). The CDR3 is 16 amino acids. The V gene end was trimmed by 5 bases and the J gene end by 0 bases; junction bases not matched to a gene: 4. The CDR3 DNA reads TGTGCCAGCAGCCCGACAGGGACCTCTGGGGCCAACGTCCTGACTTTC. This translates into CASSPTGTSGANVLTF.

V usage is TRBV7-9 and J usage is TRBJ2-1, with 8 bases aligning to TRBD1. The CDR3 spans 15 residues. Germline trimming cut 5 bases from V and 1 base from J; bases unmatched to any gene: 4. CDR1 is SEHNR, CDR2 FQNEAQ, per germline (reference sequence). The CDR3 spells CASSPGQVSYNEQFF. The CDR3 DNA reads TGTGCCAGCAGCCCGGGACAGGTTTCCTACAATGAGCAGTTCTTC.

The chain is built from TRBV5-4 and TRBJ2-7, with TRBD1 identical over 9 bases. With V trimmed by 0 bases and J by 6 bases, 10 bases remained unmatched. The CDR3 is made up of 16 amino acids. Germline CDR1 and CDR2: SGHNT and YYREEE (reference sequence). The CDR3 sequence: CASSLARDRASGEQYF. CDR3 in DNA: TGTGCCAGCAGCTTGGCCCGGGACAGGGCTTCCGGCGAGCAGTACTTC. The full variable domain, rest sourced from reference TRBV5-4 and TRBJ2-7, is ETGVTQSPTHLIKTRGQQVTLRCSSQSGHNTVSWYQQALGQGPQFIFQYYREEENGRGNFPPRFSGLQFPNYSSELNVNALELDDSALYLCASSLARDRASGEQYFGPGTRLTVT.

J is TRBJ1-2 and V is TRBV28; TRBD1 agrees at 8 bases. Germline V gene sequence: CDR1 MDHEN, CDR2 SYDVKM. CDR3 size: 13 residues. J gave up 8 bases and V 5 bases, and 7 bases lay outside the gene matches. The CDR3 sequence is CASSQTSGGGYTF. The CDR3, as DNA: TGTGCCAGCAGTCAGACCTCAGGGGGCGGCTACACCTTC.

For the CDR3, the DNA is TGTGCCATCGCAGTGCACGGGGACTCCAATCAGCCCCAGCATTTT. It codes for CAIAVHGDSNQPQHF. The chain recombines TRBV10-3 with TRBJ1-5; perhaps TRBD1 as D (5 bases). V was shortened by 8 bases and J by 3 bases, with 17 bases between the two germline ends. Germline-derived CDR1 and CDR2 are ENHRY and SYGVKD. The CDR3 covers 15 residues.